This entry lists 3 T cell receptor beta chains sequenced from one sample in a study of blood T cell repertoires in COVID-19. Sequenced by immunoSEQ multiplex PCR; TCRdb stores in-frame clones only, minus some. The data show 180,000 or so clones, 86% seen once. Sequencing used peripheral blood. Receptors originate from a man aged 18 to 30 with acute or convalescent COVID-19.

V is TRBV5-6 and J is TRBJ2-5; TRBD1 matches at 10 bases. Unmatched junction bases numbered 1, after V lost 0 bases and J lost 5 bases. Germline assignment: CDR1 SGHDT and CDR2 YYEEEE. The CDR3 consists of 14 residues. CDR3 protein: CASSLGQGAETQYF. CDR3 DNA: TGTGCCAGCAGCTTGGGACAGGGGGCTGAGACCCAGTACTTC.

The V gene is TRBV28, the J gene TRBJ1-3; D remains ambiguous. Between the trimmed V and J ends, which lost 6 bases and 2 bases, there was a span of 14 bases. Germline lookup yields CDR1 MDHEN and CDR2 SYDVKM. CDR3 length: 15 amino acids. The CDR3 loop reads CASRLPAYPGNTIYF. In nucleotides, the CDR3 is TGTGCCAGCAGACTCCCTGCCTATCCTGGAAACACCATATATTTT.

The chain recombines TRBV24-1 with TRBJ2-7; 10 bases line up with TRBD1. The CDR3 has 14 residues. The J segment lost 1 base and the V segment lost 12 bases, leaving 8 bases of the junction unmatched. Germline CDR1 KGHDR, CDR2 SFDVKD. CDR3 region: CAPRAGQGSYEQYV. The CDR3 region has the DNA TGTGCCCCCCGGGCGGGACAGGGGTCCTACGAGCAGTACGTC.